The present entry profiles one T cell receptor (beta chain) with its context. Germline V gene sequence: CDR1 LNHNV, CDR2 YYDKDF (reference sequence). The germline V and J ends were trimmed by 1 base and 4 bases, with 11 bases remaining between them. The CDR3 has 14 amino acids. TCRdb analysed the 5' RACE reads with MiXCR anew, one entry per CDR3 protein. The repertoire has approximately 220,000 distinct CDR3 sequences, around a quarter of them found once; the top ten carry less than 8.5%. These data originate in a study of CD8 T cells in ankylosing spondylitis. The origin of this receptor is a male donor with ankylosing spondylitis or in good health (not recorded which). The sample consisted of blood, either unsorted or a sorted T cell fraction (not recorded which). J is TRBJ2-7 and V is TRBV15, with TRBD2 as a possible D gene (6 bases). The CDR3: CATSRADGSYEQYF. The CDR3, as DNA: TGTGCCACCAGCAGAGCCGACGGGAGTTACGAGCAGTACTTC.